Below are 28 T cell receptor beta chains sequenced from a single sample in a study of Ad26.COV2.S vaccination and SARS-CoV-2 variants. Treatment defined: 15 to 20 received Ad26.COV2.S at low or high dose, single or two shots; 5 received placebo; per-sample allocation not given. Samples analyzed were those drawn on day 63 after the first vaccine or placebo injection. Only in-frame clones appear in the TCRdb table, and some are missing; sequencing was by immunoSEQ multiplex PCR. The profile covers 350,000 to 450,000 clones, with approximately 81% appearing a single time and less than 4% taken by the ten largest. The sequencing here drew on peripheral blood, taken in a trial of Ad26.COV2.S vaccine versus placebo. The receptors derive from a person aged 18-65 years who received the Ad26.COV2.S COVID-19 vaccine or a placebo.

A word on this clone: This same CDR3 is encoded by further DNA sequences in the sample. The rearrangement links TRBV2 to TRBJ2-5; D is unclear. The CDR3 loop spans 11 amino acids. From germline, CDR1 is SNHLY and CDR2 FYNNEI. V lost 3 bases and J 4 bases, leaving 3 bases between the germline ends. CDR3 in amino acids: CASSDRETQYF. CDR3 nucleotides: TGTGCCAGCAGTGACAGAGAGACCCAGTACTTC.

The genes are TRBV5-6 and TRBJ2-4; D is perhaps TRBD1 (5 bases). There are 13 residues in the CDR3. Per the germline V gene, CDR1 is SGHDT and CDR2 is YYEEEE. The V and J ends lost 2 bases and 9 bases respectively, with 12 bases between them. CDR3 sequence reads: CASSFSQGGIQYF. The CDR3 nucleotides are TGTGCCAGCAGCTTTTCGCAGGGTGGCATTCAGTACTTC.

The chain has TRBV4-3 and TRBJ2-7; possible D gene TRBD1, 5 bases. Germline V lookup: CDR1 LGHNA, CDR2 YSLEER. The CDR3 has 15 amino acids. The V end was cut by 0 bases, the J end by 7 bases, with 16 bases between. CDR3: CASSQDVSGLGEQYF. The CDR3, as DNA: TGCGCCAGCAGCCAAGATGTCTCAGGGCTCGGGGAGCAGTACTTC.

This chain uses TRBV28 with TRBJ2-1; D is tentatively TRBD1 or TRBD2 (5 bases each). Trimming took off 3 bases at V and 16 bases at J, with 19 bases between the two ends. CDR1 and CDR2 from the germline V gene are MDHEN and SYDVKM. The CDR3 loop spans 13 amino acids. CDR3 DNA sequence: TGTGCCAGCAGTTTGCCCGGGGCCCAAAGTGGATTCTTC. Protein product: CASSLPGAQSGFF. Complete variable domain (other parts from reference TRBV28 and TRBJ2-1): DVKVTQSSRYLVKRTGEKVFLECVQDMDHENMFWYRQDPGLGLRLIYFSYDVKMKEKGDIPEGYSVSREKKERFSLILESASTNQTSMYLCASSLPGAQSGFFGPGTRLTVL.

The gene calls are TRBV12-5 and TRBJ1-4; D not resolved. The CDR3 contains 12 residues. V lost 7 bases, J lost 5 bases, and 8 bases lay in between. Germline assignment: CDR1 LGHNT and CDR2 FRNRAP. The CDR3: CASAQYNEKLFF. The CDR3 DNA reads as TGTGCTAGTGCCCAGTACAATGAAAAACTGTTTTTT.

This clone was observed a single time. The chain couples TRBV7-2 to TRBJ2-1; a weak D match, TRBD2 (6 bases). Germline V lookup: CDR1 SGHTA, CDR2 FQGNSA. Trimming shortened V by 4 bases and J by 0 bases, and 10 bases separated the two germline ends. The CDR3 consists of 15 residues. The CDR3 reads CASSSPGLSYNEQFF. CDR3 coding DNA: TGTGCCAGCAGCTCACCGGGACTCTCCTACAATGAGCAGTTCTTC.

This rearrangement joins TRBV9 to TRBJ2-7, with D perhaps being TRBD1 or TRBD2 (8 bases each). From germline, CDR1 is SGDLS and CDR2 YYNGEE. Trimming shortened V by 4 bases and J by 7 bases, and 30 bases separated the two germline ends. The CDR3 loop spans 18 amino acids. This CDR3 is CASSQGATGTSRSGEQYF. The CDR3 DNA reads TGTGCCAGCAGCCAGGGGGCCACCGGGACTAGTCGGTCGGGTGAGCAGTACTTC.

This clone was seen only once. The gene calls are TRBV6-5 and TRBJ2-3; 11 bases are a match to TRBD2. CDR3 length equals 15 residues. CDR1 and CDR2 from the germline V gene are MNHEY and SVGAGI. With V trimmed by 6 bases and J by 3 bases, 5 bases remained unmatched. The CDR3 coding sequence is TGTGCCAGCAGAACTAGCGGGGGAGCGACAGATACGCAGTATTTT. Translation gives CASRTSGGATDTQYF.

The chain couples TRBV27 to TRBJ1-1; TRBD1 might be the D (5 bases). This CDR3 region has 18 residues. Trimming pared 5 bases from V and 3 bases from J, leaving 25 bases between. Germline V gene data show CDR1 as MNHEY and CDR2 as SMNVEV (reference sequence). The CDR3 coding sequence is TGTGCCAGCAGTGCCAGAGGAGACAGAACGATCTCGGACACTGAAGCTTTCTTT. This translates into CASSARGDRTISDTEAFF.

V usage is TRBV6-5 and J usage is TRBJ1-1; D perhaps matches TRBD1 (5 bases). V was trimmed by 10 bases and J by 3 bases, leaving 12 bases between them. Germline CDR1 and CDR2: MNHEY and SVGAGI. This CDR3 comprises 12 residues. The DNA for the CDR3 is TGTGCCACAGGCAGGGATGACACTGAAGCTTTCTTT. It translates to CATGRDDTEAFF.

The chain employs TRBV12-5 and TRBJ1-1; D is perhaps TRBD1 (6 bases). Germline V gene data show CDR1 as LGHNT and CDR2 as FRNRAP. The CDR3 consists of 16 residues. Between the trimmed V and J ends, which lost 6 bases and 5 bases, there was a span of 22 bases. CDR3 protein: CASGSPAVGARTEAFF. CDR3 coding DNA: TGTGCTAGTGGCTCACCGGCCGTGGGGGCGCGGACTGAAGCTTTCTTT.

The chain joins TRBV7-2 to TRBJ2-7; D possibly uses TRBD1 or TRBD2 (5 bases each). This CDR3 has 14 residues. In germline, CDR1 is SGHTA, CDR2 FQGNSA. V lost 2 bases, J lost 7 bases, and 15 bases lay in between. The DNA of the CDR3 is TGTGCCAGCAGCTTAAGGCGAGGGGTCGGAGAGCAGTACTTC. Residues: CASSLRRGVGEQYF.

This sequence joins TRBV7-6 and TRBJ2-7; TRBD2 is a possible D gene (6 bases). Per germline, CDR1 SGHVS and CDR2 FNYEAQ. This CDR3 contains 16 residues. Trimming pared 1 base from V and 2 bases from J, leaving 15 bases between. CDR3 sequence reads: CASSLEGGLLPYEQYF. CDR3 sequence (DNA): TGTGCCAGCAGCTTAGAAGGAGGACTACTCCCCTACGAGCAGTACTTC.

The J gene is TRBJ2-1, the V gene TRBV11-2, with no clear D. CDR1 and CDR2 from the germline V gene are SGHAT and FQNNGV. CDR3 length: 15 amino acids. V lost 5 bases to trimming and J lost 8 bases, with 19 bases between them. The CDR3 region is CASSLSGLVYHEQFF. CDR3 sequence (DNA): TGTGCCAGCAGCCTGTCTGGGCTAGTTTACCATGAGCAGTTCTTC.

This rearrangement joins TRBV18 to TRBJ2-7; 10 bases align to TRBD1. Germline CDR1 KGHSH, CDR2 LQKENI. The length of the CDR3 is 15 residues. Trimming cost V 3 bases and J 2 bases; bases outside gene matches: 4. The CDR3 nucleotides are TGTGCCAGCTCACCGGGACAGGGGTGGGCCTACGAGCAGTACTTC. Protein sequence: CASSPGQGWAYEQYF. Complete variable domain (other parts from reference TRBV18 and TRBJ2-7): NAGVMQNPRHLVRRRGQEARLRCSPMKGHSHVYWYRQLPEEGLKFMVYLQKENIIDESGMPKERFSAEFPKEGPSILRIQQVVRGDSAAYFCASSPGQGWAYEQYFGPGTRLTVT.

This chain joins TRBV28 and TRBJ2-4; 11 nucleotides align to TRBD1. There are 16 residues in the CDR3. Germline V gene lookup returns CDR1 MDHEN and CDR2 SYDVKM. Trimming cost V 5 bases and J 2 bases; bases outside gene matches: 5. The CDR3 DNA reads TGTGCCAGCAGTCTCTCGGACAGGGGGCCCAAAAACATTCAGTACTTC. This gives the protein CASSLSDRGPKNIQYF.

The rearrangement links TRBV27 to TRBJ1-1, with 10 bases that match TRBD1. The CDR3 is made up of 16 amino acids. With V trimmed by 9 bases and J by 4 bases, 14 bases remained unmatched. Germline V gives CDR1 MNHEY, CDR2 SMNVEV (reference sequence). CDR3 loop: CASRFGQGGFSTEAFF. The CDR3, as DNA: TGTGCCAGTAGGTTCGGACAGGGGGGTTTTAGCACTGAAGCTTTCTTT.

V and J are TRBV5-1 and TRBJ2-7, with a possible D match to TRBD1 (5 bases). Germline values: CDR1 SGHRS, CDR2 YFSETQ. The length of the CDR3 is 14 residues. Trimming stripped 0 bases from V and 6 bases from J, with 13 bases between. CDR3 DNA: TGCGCCAGCAGCTTGGGATCTGGGGCCCTCGAGCAGTACTTC. It yields the protein CASSLGSGALEQYF.

For the CDR3, the DNA is TGTGCCAGCTCACGCGACAGGGCCTACGAGCAGTACTTC. It specifies CASSRDRAYEQYF. The rearrangement links TRBV18 to TRBJ2-7; the match to TRBD1 covers 7 bases. The germline V gene has CDR1 KGHSH and CDR2 LQKENI. The CDR3 sequence is 13 residues long. Trimming removed 4 bases from V and 2 bases from J; junction bases left unmatched: 2.

V gene TRBV7-2 combines with J gene TRBJ1-1; the D gene is possibly TRBD1 (5 bases). The CDR3 runs to 14 residues. Between the trimmed V and J ends, which lost 1 base and 3 bases, there was a span of 9 bases. CDR1 and CDR2 from the germline V gene are SGHTA and FQGNSA. DNA for the CDR3: TGTGCCAGCAGCTTAGGGGGGTACCACACTGAAGCTTTCTTT. Translation: CASSLGGYHTEAFF.

This clone turned up a few times. The chain links TRBV24-1 to TRBJ2-6; D is unclear. Looked up from germline, CDR1 is KGHDR and CDR2 is SFDVKD. The V end was cut by 4 bases, the J end by 2 bases, with 5 bases between. This CDR3 contains 14 residues. In DNA form, the CDR3 reads TGTGCCACCAGTGAGGCCGCTGGGGCCAACGTCCTGACTTTC. This encodes CATSEAAGANVLTF.

The chain has TRBV5-4 and TRBJ1-1; 7 bases are shared with TRBD1. This CDR3 region has 16 residues. V lost 4 bases, J lost 0 bases, and 9 bases stayed unmatched. CDR1 and CDR2 from the germline V gene are SGHNT and YYREEE (reference sequence). The CDR3 sequence: CASSGQALYMNTEAFF. CDR3 bases: TGTGCCAGCAGCGGACAGGCCCTCTACATGAACACTGAAGCTTTCTTT.

CDR3 nucleotides: TGTGCCAGCAGGTCACCGGGACTGGGCCACACTGAAGCTTTCTTT. Residues: CASRSPGLGHTEAFF. This chain links TRBV27 with TRBJ1-1; TRBD1 is a possible D gene (5 bases). V was clipped by 6 bases and J by 3 bases, with 17 bases between them. This CDR3 comprises 15 residues. In germline, CDR1 is MNHEY, CDR2 SMNVEV (reference sequence).

In this sample, this clone turned up once. The V and J genes are TRBV7-2 and TRBJ1-1, with TRBD1 matching 8 bases. This CDR3 has 17 residues. From germline, CDR1 is SGHTA and CDR2 FQGNSA. V was clipped by 5 bases and J by 6 bases; unmatched bases: 17. The CDR3 DNA is TGTGCCAGCAGCCACCCCGGGACAGGATTGGTTTTTGCTGAAGCTTTCTTT. Translated: CASSHPGTGLVFAEAFF.

The chain links TRBV27 to TRBJ2-3; D may be TRBD1 or TRBD2 (6 bases each). The V end was cut by 0 bases, the J end by 1 base, with 29 bases between. This CDR3 is 22 amino acids long. The V gene's germline CDR1 is MNHEY and CDR2 SMNVEV (reference sequence). DNA for the CDR3: TGTGCCAGCAGTTTATCTGTGCCCACCCAGGACCGAGGGGGGTTACGCACAGATACGCAGTATTTT. Translated: CASSLSVPTQDRGGLRTDTQYF.

Regarding this clone: Additional DNA sequences in this sample encode the identical CDR3. CDR3 in amino acids: CATSDSRQGSGELFF. The CDR3 DNA reads as TGTGCCACCAGTGATTCACGTCAGGGGAGCGGGGAGCTGTTTTTT. The V and J genes are TRBV24-1 and TRBJ2-2; possible D gene TRBD1, 6 bases. The CDR3 loop spans 15 amino acids. Germline-derived CDR1 and CDR2 are KGHDR and SFDVKD. Trimming left V 2 bases short and J 7 bases short, with 13 bases between.

The CDR3 loop is CASSGRGWDQETQYF. The CDR3 nucleotides are TGTGCCAGCAGTGGCAGGGGGTGGGACCAAGAGACCCAGTACTTC. The chain couples TRBV2 to TRBJ2-5; TRBD1 aligns across 7 bases. V dropped 4 bases and J dropped 0; count of bases not matched to a gene: 5. The CDR3 runs 15 residues. Germline V gene data show CDR1 as SNHLY and CDR2 as FYNNEI.

This chain connects TRBV11-2 to TRBJ1-2, with D unresolved. Germline loops: CDR1 SGHAT, CDR2 FQNNGV. Trimming removed 1 base from V and 2 bases from J, with 5 bases in between. This CDR3 region has 13 residues. CDR3 sequence (DNA): TGTGCCAGCAGCTTAGGTGGCAACTATGGCTACACCTTC. Encoded protein: CASSLGGNYGYTF.